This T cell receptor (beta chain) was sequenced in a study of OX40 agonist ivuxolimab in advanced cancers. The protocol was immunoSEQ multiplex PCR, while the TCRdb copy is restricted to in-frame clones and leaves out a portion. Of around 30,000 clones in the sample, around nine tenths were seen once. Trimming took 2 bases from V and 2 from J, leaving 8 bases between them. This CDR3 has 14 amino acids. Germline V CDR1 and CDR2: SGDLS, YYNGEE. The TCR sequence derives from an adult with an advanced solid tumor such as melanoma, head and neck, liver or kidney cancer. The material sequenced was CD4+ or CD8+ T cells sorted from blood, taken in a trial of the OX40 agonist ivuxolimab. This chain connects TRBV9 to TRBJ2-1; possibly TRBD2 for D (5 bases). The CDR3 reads CASSVAGTYNEQFF. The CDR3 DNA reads TGTGCCAGCAGCGTCGCGGGTACCTACAATGAGCAGTTCTTC.